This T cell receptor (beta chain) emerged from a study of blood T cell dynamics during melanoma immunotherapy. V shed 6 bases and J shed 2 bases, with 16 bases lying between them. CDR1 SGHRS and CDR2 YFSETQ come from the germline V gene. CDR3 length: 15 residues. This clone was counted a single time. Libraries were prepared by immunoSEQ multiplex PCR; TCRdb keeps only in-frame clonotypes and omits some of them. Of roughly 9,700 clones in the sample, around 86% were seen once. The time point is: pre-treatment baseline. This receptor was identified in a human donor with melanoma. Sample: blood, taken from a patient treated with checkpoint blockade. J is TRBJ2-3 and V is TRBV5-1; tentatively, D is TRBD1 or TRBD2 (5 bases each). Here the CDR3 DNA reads TGCGCCAGCACCCCAGGGACCCGTGACACAGATACGCAGTATTTT. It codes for CASTPGTRDTDTQYF. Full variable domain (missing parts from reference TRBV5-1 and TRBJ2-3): KAGVTQTPRYLIKTRGQQVTLSCSPISGHRSVSWYQQTPGQGLQFLFEYFSETQRNKGNFPGRFSGRQFSNSRSEMNVSTLELGDSALYLCASTPGTRDTDTQYFGPGTRLTVL.